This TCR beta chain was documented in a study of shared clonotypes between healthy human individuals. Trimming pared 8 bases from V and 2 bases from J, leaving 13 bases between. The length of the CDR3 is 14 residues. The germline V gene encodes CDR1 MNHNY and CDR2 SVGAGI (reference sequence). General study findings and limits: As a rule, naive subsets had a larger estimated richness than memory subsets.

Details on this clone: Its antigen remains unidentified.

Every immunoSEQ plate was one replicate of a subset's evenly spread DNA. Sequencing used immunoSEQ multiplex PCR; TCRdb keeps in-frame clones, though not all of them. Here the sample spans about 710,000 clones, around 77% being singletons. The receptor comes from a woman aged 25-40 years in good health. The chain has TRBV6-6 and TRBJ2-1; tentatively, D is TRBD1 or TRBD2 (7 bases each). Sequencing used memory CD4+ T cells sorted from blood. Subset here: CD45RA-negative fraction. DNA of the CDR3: TGTGCCAGCGGGACAGCGGGAACCTACAATGAGCAGTTCTTC. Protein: CASGTAGTYNEQFF.